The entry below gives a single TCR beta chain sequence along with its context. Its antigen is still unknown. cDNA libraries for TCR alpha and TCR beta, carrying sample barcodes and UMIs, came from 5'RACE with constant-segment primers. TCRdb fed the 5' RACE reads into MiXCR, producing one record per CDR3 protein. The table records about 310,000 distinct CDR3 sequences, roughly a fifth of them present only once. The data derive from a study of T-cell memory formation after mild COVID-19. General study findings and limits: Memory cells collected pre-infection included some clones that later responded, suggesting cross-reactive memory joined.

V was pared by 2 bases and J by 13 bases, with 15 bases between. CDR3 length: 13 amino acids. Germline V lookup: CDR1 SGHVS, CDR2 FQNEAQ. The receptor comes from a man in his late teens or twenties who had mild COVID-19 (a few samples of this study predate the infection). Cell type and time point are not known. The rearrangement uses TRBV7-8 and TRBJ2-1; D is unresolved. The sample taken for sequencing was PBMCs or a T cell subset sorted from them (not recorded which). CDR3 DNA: TGTGCCAGCAGCTTACCCAGCTCAAAGGCCCAGTTCTTC. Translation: CASSLPSSKAQFF. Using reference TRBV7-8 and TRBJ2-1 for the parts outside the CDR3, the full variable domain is GAGVSQSPRYKVAKRGQDVALRCDPISGHVSLFWYQQALGQGPEFLTYFQNEAQLDKSGLPSDRFFAERPEGSVSTLKIQRTQQEDSAVYLCASSLPSSKAQFFGPGTRLTVL.